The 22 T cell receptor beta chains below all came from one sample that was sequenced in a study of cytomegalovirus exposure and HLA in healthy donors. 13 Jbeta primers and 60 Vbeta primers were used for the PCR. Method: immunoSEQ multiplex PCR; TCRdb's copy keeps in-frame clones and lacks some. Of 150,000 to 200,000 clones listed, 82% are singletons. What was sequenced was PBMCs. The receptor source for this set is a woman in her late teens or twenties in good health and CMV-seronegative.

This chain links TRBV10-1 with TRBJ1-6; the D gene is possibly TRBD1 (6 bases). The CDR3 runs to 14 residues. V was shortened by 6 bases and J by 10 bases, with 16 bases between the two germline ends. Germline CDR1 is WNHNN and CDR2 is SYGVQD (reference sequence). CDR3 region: CASRPYRVHSPLHF. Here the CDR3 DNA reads TGCGCCAGCAGACCTTACAGGGTTCACTCACCCCTCCACTTT.

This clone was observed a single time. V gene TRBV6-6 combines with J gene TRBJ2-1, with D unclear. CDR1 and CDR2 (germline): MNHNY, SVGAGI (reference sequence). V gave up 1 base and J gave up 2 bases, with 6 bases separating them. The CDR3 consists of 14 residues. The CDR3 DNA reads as TGTGCCAGCAGTTACTTGTCTACCTACAATGAGCAGTTCTTC. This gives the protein CASSYLSTYNEQFF.

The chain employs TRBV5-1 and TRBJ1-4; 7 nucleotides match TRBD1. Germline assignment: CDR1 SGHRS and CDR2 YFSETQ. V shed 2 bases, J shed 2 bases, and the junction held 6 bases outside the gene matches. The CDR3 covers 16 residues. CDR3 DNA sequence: TGCGCCAGCAGCTTAGAACAGGGGACGACTAATGAAAAACTGTTTTTT. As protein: CASSLEQGTTNEKLFF.

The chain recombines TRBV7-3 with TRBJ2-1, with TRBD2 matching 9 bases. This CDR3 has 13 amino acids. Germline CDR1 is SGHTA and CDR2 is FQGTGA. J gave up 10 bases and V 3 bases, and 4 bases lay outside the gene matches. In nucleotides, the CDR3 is TGTGCCAGCAGCTTCGTCAGCGGGGGGGAGCAGTTCTTC. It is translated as CASSFVSGGEQFF.

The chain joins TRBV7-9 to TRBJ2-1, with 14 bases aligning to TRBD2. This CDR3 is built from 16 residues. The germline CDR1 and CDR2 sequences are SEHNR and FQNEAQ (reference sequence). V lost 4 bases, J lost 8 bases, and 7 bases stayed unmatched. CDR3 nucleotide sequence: TGTGCCAGCAGCTCCCCGGGACTAGCGGGAGAGGATGAGCAGTTCTTC. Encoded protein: CASSSPGLAGEDEQFF.

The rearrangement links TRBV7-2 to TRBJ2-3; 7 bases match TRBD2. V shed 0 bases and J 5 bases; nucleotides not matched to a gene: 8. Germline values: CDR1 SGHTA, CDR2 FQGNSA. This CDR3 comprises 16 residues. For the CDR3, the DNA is TGTGCCAGCAGCTTAGCGCCGGCGGGGGTTAGAGATACGCAGTATTTT. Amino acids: CASSLAPAGVRDTQYF. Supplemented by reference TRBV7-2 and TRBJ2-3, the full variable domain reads GAGVSQSPSNKVTEKGKDVELRCDPISGHTALYWYRQSLGQGLEFLIYFQGNSAPDKSGLPSDRFSAERTGGSVSTLTIQRTQQEDSAVYLCASSLAPAGVRDTQYFGPGTRLTVL.

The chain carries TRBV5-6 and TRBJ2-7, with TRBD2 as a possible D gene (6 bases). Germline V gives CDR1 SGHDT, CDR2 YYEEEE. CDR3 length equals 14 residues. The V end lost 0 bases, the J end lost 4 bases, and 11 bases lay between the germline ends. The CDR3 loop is CASSLAWGEYEQYF. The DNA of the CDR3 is TGTGCCAGCAGCTTGGCATGGGGGGAGTACGAGCAGTACTTC.

This CDR3 is CASRGQGDYQPQHF. CDR3 in DNA: TGTGCCAGCAGAGGGCAGGGGGACTATCAGCCCCAGCATTTT. This chain links TRBV2 with TRBJ1-5, with 7 bases fitting TRBD1. Germline V CDR1 and CDR2: SNHLY, FYNNEI. J lost 5 bases, V lost 6 bases, and 7 bases had no gene match. The CDR3 has 14 amino acids.

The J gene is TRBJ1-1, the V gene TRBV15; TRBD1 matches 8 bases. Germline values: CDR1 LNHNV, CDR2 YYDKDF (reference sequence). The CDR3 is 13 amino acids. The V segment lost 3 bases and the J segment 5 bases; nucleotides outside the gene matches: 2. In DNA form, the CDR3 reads TGTGCCACCAGCAGCTACAGGGGGACTGAAGCTTTCTTT. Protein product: CATSSYRGTEAFF.

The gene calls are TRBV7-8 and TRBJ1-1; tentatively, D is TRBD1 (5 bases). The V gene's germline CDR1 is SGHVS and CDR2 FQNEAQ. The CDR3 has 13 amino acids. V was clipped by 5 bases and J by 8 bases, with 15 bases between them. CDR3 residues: CASSPDRPMEAFF. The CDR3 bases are TGTGCCAGCAGCCCTGACAGACCAATGGAAGCTTTCTTT.

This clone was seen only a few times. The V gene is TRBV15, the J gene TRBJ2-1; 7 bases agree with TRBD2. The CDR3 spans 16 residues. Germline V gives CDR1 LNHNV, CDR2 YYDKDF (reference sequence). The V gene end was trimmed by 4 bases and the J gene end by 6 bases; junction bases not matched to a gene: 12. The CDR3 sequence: CATSTHGRGRSNEQFF. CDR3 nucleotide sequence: TGTGCCACCAGCACCCACGGCCGCGGGAGATCCAATGAGCAGTTCTTC.

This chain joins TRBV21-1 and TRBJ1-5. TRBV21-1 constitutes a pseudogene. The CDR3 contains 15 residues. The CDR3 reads CASTDGTTGNQPQHF. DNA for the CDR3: TGTGCCAGCACCGACGGAACGACGGGGAATCAGCCCCAGCATTTT.

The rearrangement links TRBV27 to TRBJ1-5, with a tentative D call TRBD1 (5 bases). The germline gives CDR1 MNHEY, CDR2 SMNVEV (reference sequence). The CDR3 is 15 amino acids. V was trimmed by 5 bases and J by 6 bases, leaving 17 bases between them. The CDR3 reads CASSGDGFGGQPQHF. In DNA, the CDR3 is TGTGCCAGCAGTGGGGACGGATTCGGGGGTCAGCCCCAGCATTTT.

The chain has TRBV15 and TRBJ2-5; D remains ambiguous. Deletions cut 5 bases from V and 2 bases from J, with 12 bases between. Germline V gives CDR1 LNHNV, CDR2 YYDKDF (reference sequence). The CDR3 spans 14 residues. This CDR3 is CATSVNEPQETQYF. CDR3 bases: TGTGCCACCAGCGTAAACGAGCCGCAAGAGACCCAGTACTTC.

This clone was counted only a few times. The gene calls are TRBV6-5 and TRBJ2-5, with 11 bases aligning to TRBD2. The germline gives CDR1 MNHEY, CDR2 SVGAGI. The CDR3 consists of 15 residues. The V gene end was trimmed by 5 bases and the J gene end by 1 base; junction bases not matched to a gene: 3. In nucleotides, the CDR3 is TGTGCCAGCAGTCGTAGCGGGGGGGTCCAAGAGACCCAGTACTTC. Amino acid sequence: CASSRSGGVQETQYF.

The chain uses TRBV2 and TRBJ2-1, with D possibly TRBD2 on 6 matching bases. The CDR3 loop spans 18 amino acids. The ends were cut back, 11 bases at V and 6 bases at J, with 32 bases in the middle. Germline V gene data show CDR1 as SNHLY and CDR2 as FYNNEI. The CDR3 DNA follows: TGTGCCGCCTTACGGGGACCCCAATCGGGGACTCTCTCCAATGAGCAGTTCTTC. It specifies CAALRGPQSGTLSNEQFF.

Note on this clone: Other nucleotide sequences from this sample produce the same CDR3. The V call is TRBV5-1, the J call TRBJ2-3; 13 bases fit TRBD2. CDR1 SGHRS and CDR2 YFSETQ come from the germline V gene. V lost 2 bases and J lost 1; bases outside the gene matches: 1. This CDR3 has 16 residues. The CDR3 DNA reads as TGCGCCAGCAGCTTAGGACTAGCGGGGGGCACAGATACGCAGTATTTT. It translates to CASSLGLAGGTDTQYF.

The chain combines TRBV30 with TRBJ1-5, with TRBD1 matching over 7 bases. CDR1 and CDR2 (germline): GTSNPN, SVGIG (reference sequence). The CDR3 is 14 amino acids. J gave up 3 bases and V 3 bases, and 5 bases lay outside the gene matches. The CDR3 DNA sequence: TGTGCCTGGAGCTCAGGGACAGACAATCAGCCCCAGCATTTT. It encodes CAWSSGTDNQPQHF.

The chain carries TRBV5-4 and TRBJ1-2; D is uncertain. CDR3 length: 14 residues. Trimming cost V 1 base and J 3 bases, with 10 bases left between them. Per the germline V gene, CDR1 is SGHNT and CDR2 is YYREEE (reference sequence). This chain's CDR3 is CASSLRGSDYGYTF. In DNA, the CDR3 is TGTGCCAGCAGCTTGCGGGGTTCAGACTATGGCTACACCTTC.

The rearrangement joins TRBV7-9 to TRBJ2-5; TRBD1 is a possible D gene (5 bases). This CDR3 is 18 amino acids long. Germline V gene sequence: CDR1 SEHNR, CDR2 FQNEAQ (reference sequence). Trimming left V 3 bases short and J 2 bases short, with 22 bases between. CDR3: CASSFWGGGGGSQETQYF. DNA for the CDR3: TGTGCCAGCAGCTTTTGGGGCGGCGGTGGTGGTAGTCAAGAGACCCAGTACTTC.

The CDR3: CASSRGLAESNEQFF. CDR3 coding DNA: TGCGCCAGCAGTCGAGGACTAGCAGAGTCCAATGAGCAGTTCTTC. The V gene is TRBV5-1, the J gene TRBJ2-1; 8 bases are a match to TRBD2. After removal of 5 bases from V and 6 bases from J, the junction contained 10 bases not matched to a gene. This CDR3 is built from 15 residues. The V gene's germline CDR1 is SGHRS and CDR2 YFSETQ.

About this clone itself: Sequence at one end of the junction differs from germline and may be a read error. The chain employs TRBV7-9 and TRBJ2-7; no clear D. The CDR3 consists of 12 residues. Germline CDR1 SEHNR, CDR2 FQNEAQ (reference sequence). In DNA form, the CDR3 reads TGTTCCAGCAGATACGACACATACGAGCAGTACTTC. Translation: CSSRYDTYEQYF.